This T cell receptor beta chain was sequenced for a study of beta chain features in type 1 diabetes. Study-wide results and limits: The study found fewer insertions and more deletions at VDJ junctions in type 1 diabetes patients.

Purities in excess of 98% were seen in all sorted populations. Looked up from germline, CDR1 is MGHDK and CDR2 is SYGVNS. V was clipped by 2 bases and J by 7 bases; unmatched bases: 14. The CDR3 has 18 amino acids. Every isolated RNA sample was fully reverse transcribed, so sequencing captured expressed TCRB transcripts. Only in-frame clones appear in the TCRdb table, and some are missing; sequencing was by immunoSEQ multiplex PCR. The data show under 250,000 clones, under 13% seen once. This clone has more than one count but fewer than ten. The antigen is undetermined. This clonotype originated in a young man in good health. The chain uses TRBV25-1 and TRBJ2-1, with 10 bases matching TRBD2. The sequenced sample consisted of central memory CD4+ T cells from blood. The CDR3 spells CASSELFRASGSSNEQFF. The DNA of the CDR3 is TGTGCCAGCAGTGAACTCTTTAGGGCTAGCGGGAGTAGTAATGAGCAGTTCTTC.